This is a list of T cell receptor beta chains from one sample in a study of blood T cell repertoires in COVID-19. Here immunoSEQ multiplex PCR was the method, and the copy in TCRdb shows in-frame clones only, minus some. The sample carries approximately 200,000 clones, 85% recorded once. Sequencing was done on a sample of peripheral blood. The receptors derive from a man in his forties or fifties who had recovered from COVID-19. The CDR3 runs from the conserved cysteine through the conserved F or W. A D gene is named only where the DNA matches it firmly. Clone size is stated in some rows and not others, as once, few, many or a class when expanded.

d_gene	v_gene	abundance	j_gene	CDR3nt	CDR3aa
NA	TRBV3-1/TRBV3-2	NA	TRBJ2-7	TGTGCCAGCAGCTCACTAGCTCGCGAGCAGTACTTC	CASSSLAREQYF
TRBD1	TRBV7-9	NA	TRBJ1-4	TGTGCCAGCACCCCCGGAAACAGGGGGTGGACTAATGAAAAACTGTTTTTT	CASTPGNRGWTNEKLFF
TRBD2	TRBV19	NA	TRBJ2-1	TGTGCCAGTAGTCCCGGACTAGCGCACAATGAGCAGTTCTTC	CASSPGLAHNEQFF
NA	TRBV19	few	TRBJ1-1	TGTGCCAGTAGCACCCTTGACAGGATGTTAGCTTTCTTT	CASSTLDRMLAFF
NA	TRBV3-1/TRBV3-2	NA	TRBJ1-6	TGTGCCAGCAGCCAACTCGACAGGAGATCACCCCTCCACTTT	CASSQLDRRSPLHF
NA	TRBV19	few	TRBJ1-1	TGTGCCAGTAGTATAATAAGGGGGATGAACACTGAAGCTTTCTTT	CASSIIRGMNTEAFF
NA	TRBV6-5	NA	TRBJ2-5	TGTGCCAGCAGTTACTCCCCAGGGCAAGAGACCCAGTACTTC	CASSYSPGQETQYF
TRBD1	TRBV7-6	few	TRBJ2-7	TGTGCCAGCAGCGGGGCAGGGGGAAACTACGAGCAGTACTTC	CASSGAGGNYEQYF
NA	TRBV7-2	NA	TRBJ1-2	TGTGCCAGCAGCTTCGGCCTCGCCGGGGGCTACACCTTC	CASSFGLAGGYTF
TRBD2	TRBV20-1	NA	TRBJ2-7	TGCATAGCGGGGACTTCCTACGAGCAGTACTTC	CIAGTSYEQYF
NA	TRBV29-1	few	TRBJ2-7	TGCAGCGTTGGACAGGTCTACGAGCAGTACTTC	CSVGQVYEQYF